These 30 T cell receptor beta chains were all obtained from the same sample, sequenced in a study of blood T cell repertoires in COVID-19. Assay: immunoSEQ multiplex PCR; the TCRdb copy retains only in-frame clones and omits some. Of roughly 75,000 clones in the sample, 75% to 85% were seen once. The sample consisted of peripheral blood. The source of these receptors is a man between 50 and 59 years old with COVID-19, enrolled during active disease.

This clone was seen once. The V and J genes are TRBV5-4 and TRBJ1-2; the D gene is possibly TRBD1 (6 bases). Germline CDR1 SGHNT, CDR2 YYREEE (reference sequence). The CDR3 is made up of 17 amino acids. V was trimmed by 0 bases and J by 1 base, leaving 16 bases between them. The CDR3 protein is CASSLGSRGNLNYGYTF. The CDR3 DNA is TGTGCCAGCAGCTTGGGCAGCAGGGGAAATCTTAACTATGGCTACACCTTC.

The chain is built from TRBV13 and TRBJ2-3; a possible D gene is TRBD2 (6 bases). Trimming left V 6 bases short and J 4 bases short, with 14 bases between. The CDR3 is 14 residues long. CDR1 and CDR2 from the germline V gene are PRHDT and FYEKMQ (reference sequence). The DNA for the CDR3 is TGTGCCAGCAGTTTCACAGCGGGCGCAGATACGCAGTATTTT. This gives the protein CASSFTAGADTQYF.

V gene TRBV24-1 combines with J gene TRBJ2-3; 10 bases align to TRBD2. The V gene end was trimmed by 1 base and the J gene end by 0 bases; junction bases not matched to a gene: 3. CDR1 and CDR2 (germline): KGHDR, SFDVKD. The CDR3 length is 17 residues. CDR3 coding DNA: TGTGCCACCAGTGATTTCGGGACTAGCGCCAGCACAGATACGCAGTATTTT. This gives the protein CATSDFGTSASTDTQYF.

This clone was counted between two and nine times. CDR3 DNA: TGTGCCAGCAGTGAACACGGGGAGCTGTTTTTT. It yields the protein CASSEHGELFF. V usage is TRBV6-1 and J usage is TRBJ2-2; D is unresolved. CDR3 length: 11 residues. CDR1 is MNHNS and CDR2 is SASEGT in the germline V gene. Trimming pared 2 bases from V and 7 bases from J, leaving 2 bases between.

CDR3 coding DNA: TGTGCCAGCAGCGCTCCAGGGGGGAACACTGAAGCTTTCTTT. Its translation: CASSAPGGNTEAFF. The chain is built from TRBV5-4 and TRBJ1-1; 7 bases map to TRBD1. Trimming at V came to 4 bases and at J to 1 base, leaving 4 bases not matched to a gene. The CDR3 extends over 14 amino acids. Germline CDR1 is SGHNT and CDR2 is YYREEE (reference sequence).

The chain carries TRBV6-5 and TRBJ2-7; perhaps TRBD1 as D (6 bases). Per the germline V gene, CDR1 is MNHEY and CDR2 is SVGAGI. V was pared by 8 bases and J by 5 bases, with 13 bases between. The CDR3 extends over 12 amino acids. CDR3 sequence: CASAKQGHEQYF. The CDR3, as DNA: TGTGCCAGCGCCAAACAGGGTCACGAGCAGTACTTC.

The chain combines TRBV7-9 with TRBJ2-1; the match to TRBD1 covers 7 bases. CDR3 length: 18 amino acids. With V trimmed by 5 bases and J by 0 bases, 13 bases remained unmatched. The V gene's germline CDR1 is SEHNR and CDR2 FQNEAQ (reference sequence). This CDR3 reads CASSTQYRGHPSYNEQFF. In nucleotides, the CDR3 is TGTGCCAGCAGCACCCAGTACAGGGGCCATCCCTCCTACAATGAGCAGTTCTTC. Based on the CDR3 plus reference TRBV7-9 and TRBJ2-1, the full variable domain is DTGVSQNPRHKITKRGQNVTFRCDPISEHNRLYWYRQTLGQGPEFLTYFQNEAQLEKSRLLSDRFSAERPKGSFSTLEIQRTEQGDSAMYLCASSTQYRGHPSYNEQFFGPGTRLTVL.

This chain joins TRBV7-9 and TRBJ1-2; 8 positions match TRBD1. This CDR3 has 14 amino acids. J lost 1 base, V lost 4 bases, and 2 bases had no gene match. Germline V gene sequence: CDR1 SEHNR, CDR2 FQNEAQ (reference sequence). The CDR3, as DNA: TGTGCCAGCAGCTGGACAGGGATTAACTATGGCTACACCTTC. This translates into CASSWTGINYGYTF.

This clone was seen only once. The chain couples TRBV3-1 (or the pseudogene TRBV3-2) to TRBJ1-2; 10 bases line up with TRBD1. V lost 4 bases, J lost 8 bases, and 10 bases stayed unmatched. This CDR3 region has 15 residues. The germline V gene encodes CDR1 LGHDT and CDR2 YNNKEL (reference sequence). The DNA for the CDR3 is TGTGCCAGCAGCCTACGGGACAGGGGAAACGACGGCTACACCTTC. This encodes CASSLRDRGNDGYTF.

The chain recombines TRBV19 with TRBJ1-2, with 8 bases fitting TRBD1. Germline assignment: CDR1 LNHDA and CDR2 SQIVND (reference sequence). Unmatched junction bases numbered 15, after V lost 10 bases and J lost 5 bases. The CDR3 totals 15 residues. In nucleotides, the CDR3 is TGTGCCACCCAACCTGCTGGACAGGGCGGTTATGGCTACACCTTC. It translates to CATQPAGQGGYGYTF.

In this sample, this clone turned up once. This sequence joins TRBV6-4 and TRBJ2-1; 11 bases are a match to TRBD2. From germline, CDR1 is MRHNA and CDR2 SNTAGT. This CDR3 region has 15 residues. Trimming at V came to 1 base and at J to 8 bases, leaving 4 bases not matched to a gene. The CDR3 loop is CASSDWSSGRDEQFF. Here the CDR3 DNA reads TGTGCCAGCAGTGACTGGAGTAGCGGGAGGGATGAGCAGTTCTTC.

The gene calls are TRBV4-3 and TRBJ2-2; 9 nucleotides align to TRBD2. CDR1 is LGHNA and CDR2 is YSLEER in the germline V gene. The CDR3 covers 16 residues. With 3 bases clipped from V and 7 bases from J, the junction kept 9 bases outside the gene matches. CDR3 region: CASSQGGTSKNGELFF. DNA for the CDR3: TGCGCCAGCAGCCAGGGGGGGACTAGCAAGAACGGGGAGCTGTTTTTT.

This sequence joins TRBV23-1 and TRBJ2-5, with 7 bases matching TRBD1. TRBV23-1 is treated as an ORF (open reading frame) with a function not yet certain. The CDR3 consists of 15 residues. The ends lost 0 bases at V and 1 base at J; junction bases unmatched: 2. The CDR3 sequence is CASSQSGDSQETQYF. CDR3 DNA: TGCGCCAGCAGTCAATCAGGGGACAGCCAAGAGACCCAGTACTTC.

The chain is built from TRBV28 and TRBJ2-5; D is uncertain. The germline CDR1 and CDR2 sequences are MDHEN and SYDVKM. V dropped 3 bases and J dropped 5 bases, with 4 bases sitting between them. The CDR3 runs 11 residues. CDR3 amino acids: CASSFEETQYF. CDR3 sequence (DNA): TGTGCCAGCAGTTTTGAGGAGACCCAGTACTTC.

V and J are TRBV27 and TRBJ1-1, with TRBD1 identical over 8 bases. The CDR3 has 13 residues. Germline V gene sequence: CDR1 MNHEY, CDR2 SMNVEV (reference sequence). After removal of 9 bases from V and 5 bases from J, the junction contained 8 bases not matched to a gene. The CDR3, as DNA: TGTGCCAGTCGTCCAGGGGGCGGGACTGAAGCTTTCTTT. It translates to CASRPGGGTEAFF.

The chain recombines TRBV28 with TRBJ1-3; 8 positions match TRBD1. Germline-derived CDR1 and CDR2 are MDHEN and SYDVKM. The CDR3 is made up of 17 amino acids. V lost 8 bases to trimming and J lost 2 bases; unmatched junction nucleotides: 14. CDR3 coding DNA: TGTGCCAGCCGGACAGGGCAAGGGGATCTCCCTGGAAACACCATATATTTT. It specifies CASRTGQGDLPGNTIYF.

This clone is categorized as medium-sized. The chain uses TRBV9 and TRBJ2-3; D is possibly TRBD2 (6 bases). The germline CDR1 and CDR2 sequences are SGDLS and YYNGEE. The CDR3 is made up of 16 amino acids. Trimming left V 4 bases short and J 6 bases short, with 21 bases between. This CDR3 reads CASSPRVAAPLDTQYF. In DNA form, the CDR3 reads TGTGCCAGCAGCCCCCGGGTAGCGGCCCCACTGGATACGCAGTATTTT.

The chain combines TRBV19 with TRBJ1-5; weak D call: TRBD1 (6 bases). V was clipped by 7 bases and J by 3 bases, with 13 bases between them. In germline, CDR1 is LNHDA, CDR2 SQIVND (reference sequence). This CDR3 region has 14 residues. As DNA, the CDR3 is TGTGCCAGTACCTTGGGACAAATCAATCAGCCCCAGCATTTT. This translates into CASTLGQINQPQHF.

The chain links TRBV4-1 to TRBJ1-5, with TRBD1 as a possible D gene (5 bases). The CDR3 sequence is 20 residues long. Germline CDR1 and CDR2: MGHRA and YSYEKL. Trimming cost V 0 bases and J 1 base, with 22 bases left between them. This chain's CDR3 is CASSQESGPGRLFSNQPQHF. CDR3 DNA sequence: TGCGCCAGCAGCCAAGAAAGTGGGCCAGGGAGGCTTTTCAGCAATCAGCCCCAGCATTTT.

J is TRBJ1-2 and V is TRBV30; D is uncertain. Trimming stripped 2 bases from V and 5 bases from J, with 9 bases between. Germline loops: CDR1 GTSNPN, CDR2 SVGIG (reference sequence). The CDR3 runs 12 residues. CDR3 in DNA: TGTGCCTGGAGTTCCAGCGTGTATGGCTACACCTTC. The encoded protein is CAWSSSVYGYTF. Full variable domain (remainder filled in from reference TRBV30 and TRBJ1-2): SQTIHQWPATLVQPVGSPLSLECTVEGTSNPNLYWYRQAAGRGLQLLFYSVGIGQISSEVPQNLSASRPQDRQFILSSKKLLLSDSGFYLCAWSSSVYGYTFGSGTRLTVV.

V usage is TRBV6-2 or TRBV6-3 and J usage is TRBJ2-5; 8 positions match TRBD2. The CDR3 covers 16 residues. Germline CDR1 is MNHEY and CDR2 is SVGEGT. With V trimmed by 4 bases and J by 2 bases, 9 bases remained unmatched. The CDR3 loop is CASSSSPGLGQETQYF. CDR3 sequence (DNA): TGTGCCAGCAGTTCTAGTCCGGGACTAGGTCAAGAGACCCAGTACTTC.

V and J are TRBV29-1 and TRBJ2-2; possibly TRBD1 for D (6 bases). Germline V gives CDR1 SQVTM, CDR2 ANQGSEA. The CDR3 runs 14 residues. The germline V and J ends were trimmed by 7 bases and 2 bases, with 14 bases remaining between them. CDR3 residues: CSANRAFNTGELFF. CDR3 coding DNA: TGCAGCGCCAACAGGGCCTTCAACACCGGGGAGCTGTTTTTT.

This clone came up a few times. The gene calls are TRBV10-3 and TRBJ1-1, with 12 bases fitting TRBD1. The CDR3 length is 16 residues. V trimming: 2 bases; J trimming: 7 bases; junction bases outside the gene matches: 8. Germline CDR1 is ENHRY and CDR2 is SYGVKD. For the CDR3, the DNA is TGTGCCATCAGTGAGCCGGGACAGGGGGCGAGTCGTGAAGCTTTCTTT. Amino acid sequence: CAISEPGQGASREAFF.

The chain recombines TRBV7-9 with TRBJ2-3; 9 positions agree with TRBD1. Germline-derived CDR1 and CDR2 are SEHNR and FQNEAQ (reference sequence). The junction had 6 bases not matched to a gene; V was cut back by 4 bases and J by 1 base. The CDR3 loop spans 16 amino acids. The CDR3 DNA is TGTGCCAGCAGCTCTTTGACAGGGGGTGGCACAGATACGCAGTATTTT. As protein: CASSSLTGGGTDTQYF.

This clone was found once. The chain couples TRBV4-1 to TRBJ1-1, with a tentative D call TRBD1 (6 bases). The CDR3 loop spans 17 amino acids. V lost 1 base and J 0 bases, leaving 15 bases between the germline ends. Germline CDR1 reads MGHRA; CDR2 reads YSYEKL. CDR3 region: CASSQVQTGSMNTEAFF. As DNA, the CDR3 is TGCGCCAGCAGCCAAGTACAAACAGGGTCCATGAACACTGAAGCTTTCTTT.

With regard to this clone: At one end the junction does not follow the germline gene, possibly because of a read error. Other DNA sequences in the sample encode the same CDR3. V and J are TRBV9 and TRBJ1-3; 11 bases fit TRBD1. The CDR3 has 15 residues. Per germline, CDR1 SGDLS and CDR2 YYNGEE. As DNA, the CDR3 is TGCGCCCGCAGCGGGGGACAGGGGGGCGGAAACACCATATATTTT. It codes for CARSGGQGGGNTIYF.

The chain is built from TRBV3-1 (or the pseudogene TRBV3-2) and TRBJ1-6, with D maybe TRBD1 (5 bases). Trimming removed 4 bases from V and 10 bases from J, with 14 bases in between. This CDR3 has 14 residues. Germline-derived CDR1 and CDR2 are LGHDT and YNNKEL (reference sequence). CDR3 in amino acids: CASSRRGDESPLHF. Here the CDR3 DNA reads TGTGCCAGCAGCCGGCGGGGGGATGAGTCACCCCTCCACTTT.

Here the CDR3 reads CASSYFREKLYF. The CDR3 coding sequence is TGTGCCAGCAGTTACTTCCGGGAGAAGCTGTACTTC. This chain joins TRBV6-2 or TRBV6-3 and TRBJ2-7; possible D gene TRBD2, 6 bases. V shed 1 base and J shed 12 bases, with 13 bases lying between them. Germline V gives CDR1 MNHEY, CDR2 SVGEGT. The CDR3 has 12 residues.

The chain joins TRBV4-1 to TRBJ1-6; D perhaps matches TRBD1 (5 bases). The CDR3 consists of 15 residues. The V gene's germline CDR1 is MGHRA and CDR2 YSYEKL. V dropped 0 bases and J dropped 9 bases, with 12 bases sitting between them. CDR3 in amino acids: CASSQDVARVSPLHF. The CDR3 DNA is TGCGCCAGCAGCCAAGATGTAGCCAGGGTTTCACCCCTCCACTTT.

The chain is built from TRBV6-1 and TRBJ1-2; 7 bases map to TRBD1. The V segment lost 1 base and the J segment 6 bases; nucleotides outside the gene matches: 2. CDR1 and CDR2 from the germline V gene are MNHNS and SASEGT. This CDR3 has 13 residues. In DNA form, the CDR3 reads TGTGCCAGCAGTGAAGGCCAGGGGGATGGCTACACCTTC. Amino acids: CASSEGQGDGYTF.